This TCR beta chain was sequenced in a study of T cells after yellow fever vaccination. CDR3 length: 15 residues. Trimming took off 4 bases at V and 1 base at J, with 11 bases between the two ends. The germline V gene encodes CDR1 MDHEN and CDR2 SYDVKM. TCRdb recomputed calls from the 5' RACE reads with MiXCR, one row per CDR3 protein. The profile shows some 150,000 distinct CDR3 sequences, roughly 9.6% of them singletons. The sequences come from CD8+ T cells sorted from PBMCs, collected 15 days after the yellow fever booster vaccination. This TCR was sampled from a man aged 18 to 29 who received the YFV17D yellow fever vaccine. The V gene is TRBV28, the J gene TRBJ2-4; D call uncertain. Written as DNA, the CDR3 is TGTGCCAGCAGTTGGCGGTTAGAGGCCAAAAACATTCAGTACTTC. It translates to CASSWRLEAKNIQYF. Using reference TRBV28 and TRBJ2-4 for the parts outside the CDR3, the full variable domain is DVKVTQSSRYLVKRTGEKVFLECVQDMDHENMFWYRQDPGLGLRLIYFSYDVKMKEKGDIPEGYSVSREKKERFSLILESASTNQTSMYLCASSWRLEAKNIQYFGAGTRLSVL.